Listed below are T cell receptor beta chains from one sample, sequenced in a study of post-analysis software for immune sequencing data. MiXCR was run by TCRdb on the PCR reads, yielding one entry per CDR3 protein. The sample yields 740,000 or so distinct CDR3 sequences, around 53% seen once. The material sequenced was blood. The receptor set was obtained from a girl aged 5-17 years with multiple sclerosis. CDR3s include the opening cysteine and the closing phenylalanine or tryptophan. The D gene is left open where the match is weak. Size values are once, few and many counts, or a class for expanded clones, and some rows have none.

few	TRBV5-1	TRBJ2-7	NA	CASSLDISTYEQYF	TGCGCCAGCAGCTTGGACATATCAACCTACGAGCAGTACTTC
NA	TRBV5-1	TRBJ1-1	NA	CASSSTSMNTEAFF	TGCGCCAGCAGCTCCACTTCGATGAACACTGAAGCTTTCTTT
NA	TRBV5-1	TRBJ2-6	TRBD1	CASSSPGQGFSGANVLTF	TGCGCCAGCAGCTCTCCGGGACAGGGCTTCTCTGGGGCCAACGTCCTGACTTTC
few	TRBV5-5	TRBJ2-7	NA	CASSRTVSYYEQYF	TGTGCCAGCAGCCGGACAGTTAGTTATTACGAGCAGTACTTC
NA	TRBV20-1	TRBJ1-5	NA	CSALRGSQPQHF	TGCAGTGCTCTTAGGGGCAGTCAGCCCCAGCATTTT
NA	TRBV5-1	TRBJ2-7	NA	CASSLALQGSSGEQYF	TGCGCCAGCAGCTTGGCGTTGCAGGGCTCTTCAGGCGAGCAGTACTTC
NA	TRBV7-2	TRBJ2-5	NA	CASSSYPRFQETQYF	TGTGCCAGCAGCTCCTACCCTCGGTTCCAAGAGACCCAGTACTTC
NA	TRBV20-1	TRBJ2-1	TRBD2	CSASTGLAGSNQFF	TGCAGTGCTAGCACGGGACTAGCGGGATCCAATCAGTTCTTC
NA	TRBV29-1	TRBJ2-3	NA	CSVGTSLGDTQYF	TGCAGCGTTGGGACTTCCTTAGGAGATACGCAGTATTTT
few	TRBV20-1	TRBJ1-2	NA	CSAPQVNYGYTF	TGCAGTGCCCCACAGGTGAACTATGGCTACACCTTC
NA	TRBV7-2	TRBJ2-3	NA	CASSLDGSHTDTQYF	TGTGCCAGCAGCTTAGATGGTAGCCACACAGATACGCAGTATTTT
NA	TRBV7-3	TRBJ2-3	NA	CASSLLDGTTDTQYF	TGTGCCAGCAGCTTACTGGACGGCACCACAGATACGCAGTATTTT
NA	TRBV10-3	TRBJ2-1	TRBD2	CAITFLAGGHEQFF	TGTGCCATCACGTTTCTAGCGGGAGGCCATGAGCAGTTCTTC
NA	TRBV29-1	TRBJ1-2	TRBD1	CSVDPRTGDRGYTF	TGCAGCGTTGACCCTAGGACAGGGGACAGAGGCTACACCTTC
few	TRBV4-1	TRBJ2-7	NA	CASRPNMGSVDEQYF	TGCGCCAGCAGACCGAATATGGGCTCGGTCGACGAGCAGTACTTC
NA	TRBV6-6	TRBJ2-4	NA	CASSYSKRTNIQYF	TGTGCCAGCAGTTACTCGAAGCGGACAAACATTCAGTACTTC
NA	TRBV5-1	TRBJ2-1	TRBD2	CASSLAPLAGDEQFF	TGCGCCAGCAGCTTGGCCCCACTAGCGGGGGATGAGCAGTTCTTC
NA	TRBV7-6	TRBJ2-1	NA	CASSTAPHRVANEQFF	TGTGCCAGCAGCACCGCACCCCACAGGGTGGCCAATGAGCAGTTCTTC
few	TRBV9	TRBJ1-2	NA	CASSADAGYTF	TGTGCCAGCAGCGCGGATGCTGGCTACACCTTC
NA	TRBV29-1	TRBJ2-5	NA	CSVLAAAGLQETQYF	TGCAGCGTATTAGCGGCGGCGGGCCTTCAAGAGACCCAGTACTTC
NA	TRBV29-1	TRBJ1-2	NA	CSVRGGQGYGHTF	TGCAGCGTCCGCGGCGGCCAGGGCTATGGCCACACCTTC
NA	TRBV29-1	TRBJ2-1	NA	CSRTDSYNEQFF	TGCAGCCGCACCGACTCCTACAATGAGCAGTTCTTC
NA	TRBV3-1	TRBJ2-7	NA	CASSQEHPVLGYEQYF	TGTGCCAGCAGCCAAGAGCACCCGGTTTTAGGCTACGAGCAGTACTTC
NA	TRBV20-1	TRBJ1-4	NA	CSVTGGDEKLFF	TGCAGTGTTACGGGAGGGGATGAAAAACTGTTTTTT
NA	TRBV7-9	TRBJ1-2	TRBD1	CASSGTGGKIYGYTF	TGTGCCAGCAGCGGTACAGGGGGCAAAATCTATGGCTACACCTTC
few	TRBV10-3	TRBJ1-5	TRBD1	CAISTGAQPQHF	TGTGCCATCAGCACAGGGGCCCAGCCCCAGCATTTT
NA	TRBV29-1	TRBJ2-7	NA	CSVEGAGYEQYF	TGCAGCGTTGAAGGGGCTGGCTACGAGCAGTACTTC
NA	TRBV20-1	TRBJ2-7	TRBD2	CSARGGLAGGPNEQYF	TGCAGTGCTAGAGGGGGTTTGGCGGGAGGGCCCAACGAGCAGTACTTC
NA	TRBV5-1	TRBJ2-7	TRBD1	CTSSLDGTGLEEQYF	TGCACCAGCAGCTTGGACGGGACAGGCTTGGAAGAGCAGTACTTC